Listed below are T cell receptor beta chains from one sample, sequenced in a study of T cells in Graves' hyperthyroidism and ophthalmopathy. TCRdb re-analysed the multiplex PCR reads in MiXCR, keeping a single row per CDR3 protein. The data contain about 480,000 distinct CDR3 sequences, under 15% of them seen just once; the ten biggest clones take up 15% to 20%. The sample comprised blood. The receptor set was obtained from a woman between 18 and 29 years old with Graves' hyperthyroidism. Both conserved end residues are part of each CDR3. The D gene is left open where the match is weak. A row's size may be missing; if present it is once, few, many or a size class.

J | D | V | size | CDR3 | DNA
TRBJ2-2 | . | TRBV2 | few | CASSDTVTRTGELFF | TGTGCCAGCAGTGACACTGTGACACGCACCGGGGAGCTGTTTTTT
TRBJ1-2 | . | TRBV30 | many | CAWSGTAYGYTF | TGTGCCTGGAGTGGGACAGCCTATGGCTACACCTTC
TRBJ2-6 | . | TRBV20-1 | . | CSASQTNSGSGANVLTF | TGCAGTGCTTCCCAGACAAACTCGGGCTCTGGGGCCAACGTCCTGACTTTC
TRBJ2-1 | TRBD2 | TRBV30 | many | CACSRTSGSMSEQFF | TGTGCCTGTTCCCGGACTAGCGGGAGTATGAGTGAGCAGTTCTTC
TRBJ1-2 | . | TRBV7-9 | many | CASSPEGRPPVSYTF | TGTGCCAGCAGCCCAGAGGGAAGACCCCCAGTGAGCTACACCTTC
TRBJ2-6 | . | TRBV19 | . | CASTLASGANVLTF | TGTGCCAGTACACTAGCCTCTGGGGCCAACGTCCTGACTTTC
TRBJ2-3 | . | TRBV12-3/TRBV12-4 | many | CASSYGQGGVTDTQYF | TGTGCCAGCAGTTACGGACAGGGAGGGGTCACAGATACGCAGTATTTT
TRBJ2-1 | . | TRBV5-1 | . | CASSPSARGEMSEQFF | TGCGCCAGCAGCCCCTCGGCTAGGGGTGAGATGAGTGAGCAGTTCTTC
TRBJ2-7 | . | TRBV10-1 | many | CASRTTESWDERDYEQYF | TGCGCCAGCAGGACCACTGAATCCTGGGACGAACGAGACTACGAGCAGTACTTC
TRBJ1-4 | TRBD1 | TRBV6-1 | few | CASSPDRLTNEKLFF | TGTGCCAGCAGTCCGGACAGGCTTACTAATGAAAAACTGTTTTTT
TRBJ2-3 | TRBD2 | TRBV12-3/TRBV12-4 | many | CASNLLAGGTDTQYF | TGTGCCAGCAACCTACTAGCGGGAGGGACAGATACGCAGTATTTT
TRBJ1-5 | . | TRBV2 | . | CASSDGGYSNRPQHF | TGTGCCAGCAGTGATGGCGGATATAGCAATCGGCCCCAGCATTTT
TRBJ1-2 | TRBD1 | TRBV10-3 | few | CAIRLDRGDGYTF | TGTGCCATCAGGCTGGACAGGGGAGACGGCTACACCTTC
TRBJ2-3 | TRBD1 | TRBV29-1 | . | CSGAPDRADTQYF | TGCAGCGGGGCCCCCGACAGGGCAGATACGCAGTATTTT
TRBJ2-3 | . | TRBV28 | . | CASRTGEGTDTQYF | TGTGCCAGCAGAACAGGGGAGGGCACAGATACGCAGTATTTT
TRBJ2-1 | . | TRBV18 | many | CASSPRSGESYNEQFF | TGTGCCAGCTCACCACGGTCGGGAGAGTCCTACAATGAGCAGTTCTTC
TRBJ1-5 | . | TRBV5-1 | many | CASSIARTVCNQPQHF | TGCGCCAGCAGCATCGCTCGGACAGTGTGCAATCAGCCCCAGCATTTT
TRBJ2-3 | . | TRBV20-1 | many | CSARSGRSTDTQYF | TGCAGTGCAAGAAGTGGGAGGAGTACAGATACGCAGTATTTT
TRBJ1-6 | . | TRBV30 | . | CAWSVPMGGSYNSPLHF | TGTGCCTGGAGTGTACCTATGGGCGGCTCCTATAATTCACCCCTCCACTTT
TRBJ1-1 | . | TRBV12-3/TRBV12-4 | many | CASSSRGGEDTEAFF | TGTGCCAGCAGCTCGCGGGGAGGGGAAGACACTGAAGCTTTCTTT
TRBJ2-1 | . | TRBV20-1 | few | CSARGLANNEQFF | TGCAGTGCTAGAGGTCTAGCAAACAATGAGCAGTTCTTC
TRBJ2-1 | . | TRBV10-3 | many | CAISSLDVSSYNEQFF | TGTGCCATCAGTTCGCTGGACGTGAGCTCCTACAATGAGCAGTTCTTC
TRBJ2-2 | TRBD2 | TRBV2 | many | CARGTSGPTGELFF | TGTGCCAGAGGGACTAGCGGGCCCACCGGGGAGCTGTTTTTT
TRBJ2-2 | . | TRBV12-3/TRBV12-4 | . | CASRPTSGRAIQYFGAGELFF | .
TRBJ2-3 | TRBD2 | TRBV29-1 | few | CSVVWTSGSTDTQYF | TGCAGCGTTGTTTGGACTAGCGGGAGCACAGATACGCAGTATTTT
TRBJ2-2 | TRBD1 | TRBV7-3 | few | CASSFDRGSTGELFF | TGTGCCAGCAGCTTCGACAGGGGTAGCACCGGGGAGCTGTTTTTT
TRBJ2-7 | . | TRBV3-1 | . | CASSRGRGYEQYF | TGTGCCAGCAGCCGCGGTAGGGGCTACGAGCAGTACTTC
TRBJ1-6 | TRBD1 | TRBV11-1 | many | CASSFSTGGALSPLHF | TGTGCCAGCAGCTTTTCAACAGGGGGTGCCCTCTCACCCCTCCACTTT
TRBJ1-4 | . | TRBV11-2 | many | CASSLRGQTNEKLFF | TGTGCCAGCAGCTTACGGGGGCAAACTAATGAAAAACTGTTTTTT
TRBJ2-7 | TRBD2 | TRBV7-3 | many | CASSLASGRISEQYF | TGTGCCAGCAGCTTAGCTAGCGGGAGAATCTCCGAGCAGTACTTC